These T cell receptor beta chains were read from a single sample in a study of OX40 agonist ivuxolimab in advanced cancers. Sequencing used immunoSEQ multiplex PCR; TCRdb keeps in-frame clones, though not all of them. This table holds tens of thousands of clones, 87% found once. The source was CD4+ or CD8+ T cells sorted from blood, collected in a trial of the OX40 agonist ivuxolimab. All receptors come from an adult with an advanced solid tumor such as melanoma, head and neck, liver or kidney cancer. CDR3s leave out the opening cysteine and the closing phenylalanine or tryptophan. A D gene is named only where the DNA matches it firmly.

d_call	v_call	cdr3_aa
NA	TRBV10-3	AISESTDYGYT
NA	TRBV18	ASSPSRALGFEKLF
NA	TRBV6-1	ASSEEVNTEAF
NA	TRBV7-9	ASSFRTGATNEKLF
NA	TRBV5-1	ASSPSGDYGYT
NA	TRBV7-8	ASSLVAAEGEKLF
TRBD1	TRBV6-6	ASKGGAETQY
TRBD1	TRBV7-3	ASSRQGATEAF
NA	TRBV5-4	ASSLQREQF
NA	TRBV7-6	ASSDLGKGPRTDTQY
NA	TRBV11-2	ASSQSVKGDTQY
NA	TRBV2	ASSEFKIATNEKLF
NA	TRBV28	ASSLSARSGNTIY
TRBD2	TRBV7-3	ASSQAGGVHEQF
NA	TRBV19	ASSPGNEKLF